This paragraph covers one T cell receptor beta chain sequence. Its antigen is not known. Profiled with immunoSEQ multiplex PCR; TCRdb holds only in-frame clones, not every one. Of about 91,000 clones listed, roughly 93% are singletons. V was trimmed by 7 bases and J by 0 bases, leaving 15 bases between them. This CDR3 is built from 15 residues. Germline assignment: CDR1 MRHNA and CDR2 SNTAGT. The record originates from a study of siplizumab effects on memory and regulatory T cells. Study outcomes and limitations: Memory cells that were CD4+ and unstimulated gave rise to alloreactive sequences, which siplizumab significantly reduced. Researchers did not confirm the suppressive function of proliferating Tregs from siplizumab cultures. The alloreactive clones that mapped to unstimulated subsets made up only a minor fraction.

The V gene is TRBV6-4, the J gene TRBJ1-1; weak D call: TRBD1 (5 bases). The specimen sequenced was CD8+ T cells sorted from blood. This TCR was sampled from a human donor in good health. Here the CDR3 reads CASKPGGELNTEAFF. CDR3 nucleotides: TGTGCCAGCAAACCAGGAGGGGAATTGAACACTGAAGCTTTCTTT.